This T cell receptor (beta chain) was documented in a study of preoperative IRX-2 immunotherapy in early breast cancer. This clone was counted between two and nine times. Profiling relied on immunoSEQ multiplex PCR, and the TCRdb table lists in-frame clones only, not all of them. The sample has approximately 26,000 clones, 78% seen once; the top ten hold around 2.2%. Germline CDR1 and CDR2: MDHEN and SYDVKM. The V end lost 7 bases, the J end lost 8 bases, and 9 bases lay between the germline ends. This CDR3 region has 12 residues. Treatment: preoperative locoregional IRX-2 cytokine immunotherapy. Samples came from a phase Ib trial of preoperative locoregional IRX-2 cytokine immunotherapy.

Sequenced here: lymph node tissue, sampled before IRX-2 immunotherapy. The source of this sequence is a human donor with breast cancer. The chain employs TRBV28 and TRBJ1-6; TRBD1 might be the D (5 bases). In DNA form, the CDR3 reads TGTGCCAGCAAGGTGGGGGATTCACCCCTCCACTTT. Amino acids: CASKVGDSPLHF.